The 20 T cell receptor beta chains listed next were all sequenced from one sample in a study of identical twins. MiXCR, run by TCRdb on the 5' RACE reads, gives a single entry per CDR3 protein. Among about 700,000 distinct CDR3 sequences, less than 7% were seen once, and the ten largest hold 1.5% to 2%. Sequenced sample: naive T cells sorted from blood. The receptors stem from a man younger than 35 in good health.

This clonotype was found many times. This chain uses TRBV7-2 with TRBJ2-7; D not certain. Trimming shortened V by 1 base and J by 2 bases, and 6 bases separated the two germline ends. The CDR3 has 13 residues. Germline-derived CDR1 and CDR2 are SGHTA and FQGNSA. The CDR3 DNA is TGTGCCAGCAGCTTAGAACCGGCCTACGAGCAGTACTTC. Residues: CASSLEPAYEQYF.

This clonotype has at least ten counts. The J gene is TRBJ2-7, the V gene TRBV24-1; no definite D call. Germline assignment: CDR1 KGHDR and CDR2 SFDVKD. This CDR3 is built from 13 residues. Trimming removed 7 bases at V and 0 bases at J, with 9 bases between. In DNA form, the CDR3 reads TGTGCCACCAGCGACCCGAACTCCTACGAGCAGTACTTC. This encodes CATSDPNSYEQYF.

This clonotype was seen many times. The chain employs TRBV29-1 and TRBJ2-1, with 12 bases fitting TRBD2. The CDR3 has 18 residues. Germline CDR1 and CDR2: SQVTM and ANQGSEA. J gave up 5 bases and V 3 bases, and 14 bases lay outside the gene matches. CDR3 loop: CSVDQTVSRTSGNNEQFF. The DNA for the CDR3 is TGCAGCGTTGACCAGACAGTTAGCCGGACTAGCGGGAACAATGAGCAGTTCTTC.

This clonotype was seen only a few times. The chain couples TRBV5-5 to TRBJ1-2; the D is unclear. CDR3 size: 14 residues. V was cut by 5 bases and J by 5 bases, with 16 bases left in between. In germline, CDR1 is SGHKS, CDR2 YYEKEE (reference sequence). The DNA for the CDR3 is TGTGCCAGCAGTAGAGGTGAAGGGATGTATGGCTACACCTTC. Residues: CASSRGEGMYGYTF.

This clonotype was found many times. The chain links TRBV15 to TRBJ2-1, with TRBD2 identical over 9 bases. The CDR3 length is 20 residues. Per germline, CDR1 LNHNV and CDR2 YYDKDF (reference sequence). V was clipped by 0 bases and J by 5 bases; unmatched bases: 17. CDR3 DNA sequence: TGTGCCACCAGCAGAGATTTACTGGCTCGGGAACTAGCGGGCGACAATGAGCAGTTCTTC. Translating gives CATSRDLLARELAGDNEQFF.

The gene calls are TRBV18 and TRBJ2-7; D is unclear. Germline V gene data show CDR1 as KGHSH and CDR2 as LQKENI. This CDR3 contains 13 residues. Trimming took 5 bases from V and 7 from J, leaving 15 bases between them. This CDR3 reads CASSVDFLREQYF. CDR3 DNA sequence: TGTGCCAGCTCAGTCGATTTTTTGAGGGAGCAGTACTTC.

The table lists this clonotype with many counts. The chain couples TRBV5-1 to TRBJ2-2, with 9 nucleotides matching TRBD2. CDR1 is SGHRS and CDR2 is YFSETQ in the germline V gene. With 4 bases clipped from V and 3 bases from J, the junction kept 7 bases outside the gene matches. CDR3 length: 16 residues. The CDR3 region is CASSIIAGDHTGELFF. In nucleotides, the CDR3 is TGCGCCAGCAGCATAATAGCGGGGGACCACACCGGGGAGCTGTTTTTT.

The chain couples TRBV9 to TRBJ2-1; 7 positions match TRBD1. After removal of 0 bases from V and 0 bases from J, the junction contained 6 bases not matched to a gene. The CDR3 length is 17 residues. In germline, CDR1 is SGDLS, CDR2 YYNGEE. CDR3 amino acids: CASSVGVGGSSYNEQFF. The CDR3 DNA is TGTGCCAGCAGCGTAGGGGTAGGGGGCAGCTCCTACAATGAGCAGTTCTTC.

This clonotype has more than one count but fewer than ten. This chain connects TRBV5-1 to TRBJ1-4; weak D call: TRBD1 (5 bases). The germline CDR1 and CDR2 sequences are SGHRS and YFSETQ. The germline V and J ends were trimmed by 4 bases and 4 bases, with 8 bases remaining between them. The CDR3 sequence is 13 residues long. CDR3 in DNA: TGCGCCAGCAGCGACAGCTATAATGAAAAACTGTTTTTT. It is translated as CASSDSYNEKLFF.

This clonotype was observed many times. CDR3 loop: CASSLRGLGDTQYF. For the CDR3, the DNA is TGTGCCAGCAGCTTACGGGGGTTGGGAGATACGCAGTATTTT. V is TRBV7-2 and J is TRBJ2-3; D possibly corresponds to TRBD2 (6 bases). This CDR3 is built from 14 residues. Germline-derived CDR1 and CDR2 are SGHTA and FQGNSA. Trimming shortened V by 2 bases and J by 5 bases, and 11 bases separated the two germline ends.

Many counts were recorded for this clonotype. This chain connects TRBV7-3 to TRBJ2-1, with D possibly being TRBD1 or TRBD2 (6 bases each). V was shortened by 8 bases and J by 3 bases, with 8 bases between the two germline ends. Germline CDR1 and CDR2: SGHTA and FQGTGA. This CDR3 has 12 amino acids. CDR3 coding DNA: TGTGCCAGCGGGGGGCGCTACAATGAGCAGTTCTTC. Protein sequence: CASGGRYNEQFF.

This clonotype occurred many times. The DNA for the CDR3 is TGTGCCAGCAGTGAAGAGGGATTTAATGAAAAACTGTTTTTT. Translating it yields CASSEEGFNEKLFF. V and J are TRBV25-1 and TRBJ1-4; D gene uncertain. Between the trimmed V and J ends, which lost 2 bases and 4 bases, there was a span of 8 bases. Germline V gives CDR1 MGHDK, CDR2 SYGVNS. The CDR3 loop spans 14 amino acids.

Many counts were recorded for this clonotype. The CDR3 region has the DNA TGTGCCAGCAGCCCGAGAGGGTTAGAAGCCAAAAACATTCAGTACTTC. Its translation: CASSPRGLEAKNIQYF. The rearrangement links TRBV7-9 to TRBJ2-4; TRBD2 might be the D (5 bases). The CDR3 totals 16 residues. Per the germline V gene, CDR1 is SEHNR and CDR2 is FQNEAQ (reference sequence). Trimming pared 5 bases from V and 0 bases from J, leaving 14 bases between.

This clonotype was recorded many times. The genes are TRBV10-3 and TRBJ1-2; tentative D call: TRBD1 (6 bases). V dropped 6 bases and J dropped 2 bases, with 16 bases sitting between them. Looked up from germline, CDR1 is ENHRY and CDR2 is SYGVKD. CDR3 length: 15 amino acids. CDR3 sequence reads: CAIRYQGTENYGYTF. The CDR3 DNA reads TGTGCCATCAGGTATCAGGGGACTGAAAACTATGGCTACACCTTC.

The chain combines TRBV7-2 with TRBJ1-6, with 7 bases aligning to TRBD1. This CDR3 region has 16 residues. V trimming: 3 bases; J trimming: 10 bases; junction bases outside the gene matches: 12. CDR1 SGHTA and CDR2 FQGNSA come from the germline V gene. The CDR3 nucleotides are TGTGCCAGCAGCTTTTTGGGAGGGGGCGGAGGGTCACCCCTCCACTTT. Its protein product is CASSFLGGGGGSPLHF.

This clonotype occurred many times. The J gene is TRBJ2-7, the V gene TRBV12-3 or TRBV12-4, with 7 bases lining up with TRBD1. With V trimmed by 3 bases and J by 1 base, 3 bases remained unmatched. CDR3 length: 14 residues. CDR3 loop: CASSLRGLSYEQYV. The CDR3 region has the DNA TGTGCCAGCAGTTTGAGGGGGCTGTCCTACGAGCAGTACGTC.

This clonotype was counted between two and nine times. This sequence joins TRBV20-1 and TRBJ2-3; 14 nucleotides align to TRBD2. V was pared by 7 bases and J by 5 bases, with 5 bases of the junction left unmatched. CDR1 DFQATT and CDR2 SNEGSKA come from the germline V gene (reference sequence). This CDR3 has 14 amino acids. The CDR3 loop reads CSVGTSGRGDTQYF. DNA of the CDR3: TGCAGTGTCGGGACTAGCGGGAGAGGAGATACGCAGTATTTT.

This clonotype was seen repeatedly, ten times or more. The chain combines TRBV20-1 with TRBJ2-1, with D possibly matching TRBD1 (5 bases). V gave up 1 base and J gave up 10 bases, with 32 bases separating them. Germline lookup yields CDR1 DFQATT and CDR2 SNEGSKA (reference sequence). CDR3 length equals 19 residues. The CDR3 DNA reads as TGCAGTGCTAGAGCGTCCTTTCGTTTAGGACACCAATATTTGGGGGAGCAGTTCTTC. Amino acid sequence: CSARASFRLGHQYLGEQFF.

The rearrangement uses TRBV29-1 and TRBJ2-6, with D unclear. Germline V CDR1 and CDR2: SQVTM, ANQGSEA. This CDR3 has 14 residues. Trimming pared 0 bases from V and 0 bases from J, leaving 3 bases between. The CDR3 loop reads CSVEDSSGANVLTF. CDR3 bases: TGCAGCGTTGAAGACAGCTCTGGGGCCAACGTCCTGACTTTC.

This clonotype has just a few counts. V is TRBV5-1 and J is TRBJ1-1, with 7 positions matching TRBD1. The germline gives CDR1 SGHRS, CDR2 YFSETQ. With V trimmed by 4 bases and J by 10 bases, 10 bases remained unmatched. The CDR3 contains 13 residues. The CDR3 loop reads CASSTGTEGVAFF. The CDR3 DNA sequence: TGCGCCAGCAGCACCGGGACAGAAGGGGTAGCTTTCTTT.